This T cell receptor beta chain derives from a study of Ad26.COV2.S vaccination and SARS-CoV-2 variants. Treatment given: 19 received Ad26.COV2.S at low or high dose, single or two shots; about 5 received placebo; per-sample allocation not given. Day 63 following the first vaccine or placebo injection was when the samples were taken. The germline V gene has CDR1 KGHSH and CDR2 LQKENI. This CDR3 is built from 16 residues. J lost 8 bases, V lost 2 bases, and 6 bases had no gene match. Clones were read by immunoSEQ multiplex PCR, and TCRdb kept only the in-frame ones, dropping some. This table has 330,000 or so clones, under 90% appearing once.

The material was peripheral blood, obtained in a trial of Ad26.COV2.S vaccine versus placebo. The clonotype was recovered from a person between 18 and 60 years old who received the Ad26.COV2.S COVID-19 vaccine or a placebo. The genes are TRBV18 and TRBJ1-4; 12 positions match TRBD1. In nucleotides, the CDR3 is TGTGCCAGCTCACCAGACCTTGGGACAGGGGGCGAAAAACTGTTTTTT. It translates to CASSPDLGTGGEKLFF. Together with reference TRBV18 and TRBJ1-4, the CDR3 gives the full variable domain: NAGVMQNPRHLVRRRGQEARLRCSPMKGHSHVYWYRQLPEEGLKFMVYLQKENIIDESGMPKERFSAEFPKEGPSILRIQQVVRGDSAAYFCASSPDLGTGGEKLFFGSGTQLSVL.